This TCR beta chain was recovered during a study of shared clonotypes between healthy human individuals (dated by TCRdb to 2019 to 2021). As for the study more broadly: The cohort included a few men and two women between 18 and 49 years of age. For each donor, three plates each were used for CD4 naive and CD4 memory, two plates were used for CD8 naive, and one plate was used for CD8 memory. To estimate repertoire size and how much clonotype sharing occurs between individuals, the study deeply sequenced the blood TCR repertoires of five healthy adults. To increase sequencing depth and limit assay-specific biases, different laboratories used diverse techniques to prepare libraries and sequence TCR repertoires. Per donor, leukapheresis produced somewhere between about 0.94 and 9 billion PBMCs.

Healthy HIV-negative adults with no recently reported acute infections or vaccinations were included as donors. Only Caucasian adults living in Nashville, Tennessee, USA were represented among the donors. Magnetic negative selection was used to enrich CD4+ T cells, after which naive cells were positively selected on CD45RA and the negative fraction became the memory subset. Blood was collected by leukapheresis, and PBMCs were isolated by Ficoll-Histopaque density gradient centrifugation and then cryopreserved in liquid nitrogen vapor phase. Purity and quantity of every magnetically sorted T cell population were checked by analytical flow cytometry. Each sorted fraction had its genomic DNA isolated and then quantified by UV absorbance on a Nanodrop 2000c. Using the deep immunoSEQ assay, multiplex PCR amplified TCR CDR3 regions from genomic DNA. For each cell subset, the extracted genomic DNA was distributed evenly across all wells of several immunoSEQ 96-well plates, and each plate served as one replicate. Each replicate PCR for sorted subsets received roughly 200 ng genomic DNA, equal to tens of thousands of T cell genomes. Purified libraries were quantified with a Qubit 3.0 fluorometer, sized on a Bioanalyzer 2100, and re-quantified with the KAPA Library Quantification kit. Every immunoSEQ 96-well plate was sequenced on a dedicated single-read 150-cycle Illumina NextSeq 550 flow cell. In the paper's pipeline: The immunoSEQ output contained only junctional sequences without quality scores, so filtering could not match that applied to full-length reads. Sequences were annotated with PyIR, a Python wrapper for IgBLAST v1.9, and V/J genes and CDR3 were assigned using IMGT germline references. Any read was removed if the V/J assignment was weak (E-value above 1e-6), the CDR3 was missing, or the read contained stop codons, out-of-frame junctions, or ambiguous translated residues. A V3J clonotype was defined by an identical inferred V gene, J gene, and CDR3 amino acid sequence. Percentage overlap between repertoires was computed as shared unique clonotypes divided by the size of the smaller repertoire. Repertoire richness was assessed with RTK rarefaction, the Chao1 estimator, and Recon v2.1 estimates of unobserved clonotypes. Generation probabilities for all TCRbeta clonotypes obtained by the gDNA method from a handful of donors were computed using OLGA. TCRdb provides this immuneACCESS table in a form limited to in-frame rearrangements. Some clones are lacking; in checked studies, under half of them reflect an unresolved V gene, and why the rest are absent is not known. That table furnishes V, J and clone size, whereas the DNA furnished D and trimming. This sample comprises over a million clones, 75% to 80% of them detected only once. 0.55% to 0.7% of the sample goes to the ten largest clones.

A word on this clone: Its binding antigen is unknown. The input lacks base qualities; no much larger clone sits a single base away.

The investigation overall reported the following: Estimated clonotype richness was generally larger for naive than for memory subsets. Incomplete sequencing was indicated by rarefaction of sorted-subset datasets, despite the large sequencing depth. Sampling was limited to blood, and TCR repertoires in tissue likely differ from TCR repertoires in blood. When a few donors were compared, the shared fraction of clonotypes was around 5.1% for naive CD4, approximately 3.3% for naive CD8, 2% to 2.5% for memory CD4, and 0.4% for memory CD8. Pairwise subsampling indicated that sequencing depth was expected to affect the degree of clonotype sharing among donors. Because the study included only a small number of donors, the genetic and exposure-history diversity represented was limited. Higher generation probabilities were observed for clonotypes shared by all four sorted-subset donors than for non-shared clonotypes.

The clonotype originates from a man younger than 35 in good health. Some clones in this sample may be carry-over from other donors' samples. The sequencing input was memory CD4+ T cells from PBMCs. The sample's cell subset or site label, in plain terms: CD45RA-negative fraction.

The CDR3 in this case is CASSRQPTSGSKDEQFF. Here is the DNA: TGCGCCAGCAGCCGACAACCGACTAGCGGGAGCAAGGATGAGCAGTTCTTC. This chain joins TRBV4-1 to TRBJ2-1; 12 junctional bases match TRBD2. The CDR3 numbers 17 residues from cysteine through phenylalanine. Only the CDR3 region is kept as DNA, spanning 51 bases read in frame from base 1. Looking up the germline V gene yields CDR1 MGHRA and CDR2 YSYEKL. The V end gives up 4 bases and the J end 8 bases, leaving 12 bases in the junction not matched to a gene.